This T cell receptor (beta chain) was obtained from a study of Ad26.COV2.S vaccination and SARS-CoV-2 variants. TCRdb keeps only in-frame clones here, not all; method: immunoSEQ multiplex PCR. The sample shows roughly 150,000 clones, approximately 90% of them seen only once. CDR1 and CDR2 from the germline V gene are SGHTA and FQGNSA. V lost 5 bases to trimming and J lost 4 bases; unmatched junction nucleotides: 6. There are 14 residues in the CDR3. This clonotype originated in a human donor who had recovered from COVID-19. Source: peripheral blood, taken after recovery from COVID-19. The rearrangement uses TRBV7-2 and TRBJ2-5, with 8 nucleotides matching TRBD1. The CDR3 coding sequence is TGTGCCAGCAGCCCAGGGGGACAGGCAGAGACCCAGTACTTC. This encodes CASSPGGQAETQYF. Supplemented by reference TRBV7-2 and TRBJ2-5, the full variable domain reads GAGVSQSPSNKVTEKGKDVELRCDPISGHTALYWYRQSLGQGLEFLIYFQGNSAPDKSGLPSDRFSAERTGGSVSTLTIQRTQQEDSAVYLCASSPGGQAETQYFGPGTRLLVL.